This passage covers 11 T cell receptor beta chains from one sample sequenced in a study of vaccination and CD4 T cells after COVID-19. Oncomine TCR Beta short-read sequencing was applied to DNA from cultured CD4+ T cells. TCRdb fed the PCR reads into MiXCR, producing one record per CDR3 protein. The profile shows tens of thousands of distinct CDR3 sequences, under 70% of them singletons. The antigens these receptors bind are not known. The sample's treatment: roughly nine-day PBMC culture with coronavirus spike peptide pools or control peptides (ViraFEST assay). The sequences come from CD4+ T cells from blood, cultured in vitro, collected after SARS-CoV-2 vaccination. The receptors here all came from a human donor who received a COVID-19 vaccine.

The chain is built from TRBV7-9 and TRBJ2-2; D gene uncertain. CDR3 length: 15 amino acids. Germline loops: CDR1 SEHNR, CDR2 FQNEAQ (reference sequence). The germline V and J ends were trimmed by 5 bases and 0 bases, with 10 bases remaining between them. CDR3 sequence (DNA): TGTGCCAGCAGCCGGAACCTAGCGAACACCGGGGAGCTGTTTTTT. Translated: CASSRNLANTGELFF.

V usage is TRBV20-1 and J usage is TRBJ1-1, with no clear D. The germline V gene encodes CDR1 DFQATT and CDR2 SNEGSKA (reference sequence). CDR3 length equals 16 residues. V lost 3 bases to trimming and J lost 1 base, with 18 bases between them. CDR3 bases: TGCAGTGCTAGGGCCCCAAGGCAGGAACCGAACACTGAAGCTTTCTTT. It translates to CSARAPRQEPNTEAFF.

The gene calls are TRBV5-6 and TRBJ2-5, with 11 bases aligning to TRBD1. CDR3 size: 16 residues. Trimming removed 3 bases from V and 4 bases from J; junction bases left unmatched: 8. Germline CDR1 reads SGHDT; CDR2 reads YYEEEE. The CDR3 region is CASSSNPGTGGETQYF. The CDR3 DNA reads as TGTGCCAGCAGCTCGAATCCGGGGACAGGGGGAGAGACCCAGTACTTC.

This clonotype appeared a single time. J is TRBJ2-3 and V is TRBV6-4, with TRBD1 matching 8 bases. Germline-derived CDR1 and CDR2 are MRHNA and SNTAGT. Trimming removed 5 bases from V and 4 bases from J; junction bases left unmatched: 5. CDR3 length equals 14 residues. Here the CDR3 DNA reads TGTGCCAGCAGTCCCGGGACAGGATCAGATACGCAGTATTTT. Protein product: CASSPGTGSDTQYF.

The rearrangement links TRBV11-3 to TRBJ2-1; D uncertain. The length of the CDR3 is 13 residues. From germline, CDR1 is SGHNT and CDR2 YENEEA. Trimming removed 5 bases from V and 0 bases from J, with 5 bases in between. CDR3 loop: CASSTYSYNEQFF. DNA for the CDR3: TGTGCCAGCAGCACATACTCCTACAATGAGCAGTTCTTC. Supplemented by reference TRBV11-3 and TRBJ2-1, the full variable domain reads EAGVVQSPRYKIIEKKQPVAFWCNPISGHNTLYWYLQNLGQGPELLIRYENEEAVDDSQLPKDRFSAERLKGVDSTLKIQPAELGDSAVYLCASSTYSYNEQFFGPGTRLTVL.

This clonotype was counted between two and nine times. This rearrangement joins TRBV2 to TRBJ2-3; perhaps TRBD1 as D (6 bases). Germline CDR1 and CDR2: SNHLY and FYNNEI. This CDR3 comprises 15 residues. V lost 4 bases and J 3 bases, leaving 14 bases between the germline ends. In nucleotides, the CDR3 is TGTGCCAGCAGTGGTCGACAGGCCAGAACAGATACGCAGTATTTT. This encodes CASSGRQARTDTQYF.

The gene calls are TRBV18 and TRBJ2-1; the match to TRBD1 covers 7 bases. Germline assignment: CDR1 KGHSH and CDR2 LQKENI. With 3 bases clipped from V and 6 bases from J, the junction kept 5 bases outside the gene matches. The CDR3 has 14 residues. CDR3: CASSPGTDSNEQFF. CDR3 DNA: TGTGCCAGCTCACCCGGGACAGACAGCAATGAGCAGTTCTTC. Together with reference TRBV18 and TRBJ2-1, the CDR3 gives the full variable domain: NAGVMQNPRHLVRRRGQEARLRCSPMKGHSHVYWYRQLPEEGLKFMVYLQKENIIDESGMPKERFSAEFPKEGPSILRIQQVVRGDSAAYFCASSPGTDSNEQFFGPGTRLTVL.

This sequence joins TRBV19 and TRBJ2-6, with D unresolved. V shed 5 bases and J shed 0 bases, with 14 bases lying between them. The germline V gene has CDR1 LNHDA and CDR2 SQIVND (reference sequence). CDR3 length: 17 residues. The CDR3 DNA follows: TGTGCCAGTAGTTCCATACCAAGGGCCTCTGGGGCCAACGTCCTGACTTTC. Protein sequence: CASSSIPRASGANVLTF.

This sequence joins TRBV20-1 and TRBJ1-2, with 10 nucleotides matching TRBD1. The J segment lost 4 bases and the V segment lost 0 bases, leaving 5 bases of the junction unmatched. The CDR3 totals 15 residues. Germline V CDR1 and CDR2: DFQATT, SNEGSKA (reference sequence). CDR3 region: CSARDPRDRGYGYTF. The CDR3, as DNA: TGCAGTGCTAGAGACCCTCGGGACAGGGGCTATGGCTACACCTTC.

The chain joins TRBV15 to TRBJ2-7; TRBD1 is a possible D gene (5 bases). Trimming removed 1 base at V and 2 bases at J, with 9 bases between. Germline V gene sequence: CDR1 LNHNV, CDR2 YYDKDF (reference sequence). This CDR3 is 14 amino acids long. CDR3 bases: TGTGCCACCAGCAGAGTAGGGGCGACCTACGAGCAGTACTTC. This sequence encodes CATSRVGATYEQYF.

The chain couples TRBV7-9 to TRBJ2-3, with 11 bases identical to TRBD2. With V trimmed by 6 bases and J by 3 bases, 11 bases remained unmatched. The CDR3 runs to 17 residues. Germline CDR1 and CDR2: SEHNR and FQNEAQ (reference sequence). The DNA for the CDR3 is TGTGCCAGCAGAGGAGGAACTAGCGGGGGCATGACAGATACGCAGTATTTT. The encoded protein is CASRGGTSGGMTDTQYF. The whole variable domain, filled in from reference TRBV7-9 and TRBJ2-3, reads DTGVSQNPRHKITKRGQNVTFRCDPISEHNRLYWYRQTLGQGPEFLTYFQNEAQLEKSRLLSDRFSAERPKGSFSTLEIQRTEQGDSAMYLCASRGGTSGGMTDTQYFGPGTRLTVL.